The rows below give T cell receptor beta chains drawn from one sample of a study of molecular identifiers for immune sequencing clone quantification. TCRdb called the PCR reads again in MiXCR, with one record for every CDR3 protein. The table includes roughly 630,000 distinct CDR3 sequences, 25% detected once. Sequenced material: naive CD8+ T cells from blood, with Jurkat cell RNA spiked in. The receptor source for this set is a human donor in good health. Some libraries in this study had Jurkat cell RNA spiked in. The conserved cysteine and the conserved F or W are not part of the CDR3 here.

v_call,j_call,cdr3_aa
TRBV11-2,TRBJ1-2,ASRDTTNYGYT
TRBV6-2/TRBV6-3,TRBJ2-6,ASSYGTYTSGANVLT
TRBV9,TRBJ2-2,ASSRETGELF
TRBV19,TRBJ2-5,AREQGRFKTQY
TRBV27,TRBJ2-3,ASSYNRDPADTQY
TRBV19,TRBJ1-6,ASSPTGLSNSPLH
TRBV13,TRBJ2-1,ASSPSGLAGGYEQF
TRBV6-5,TRBJ2-7,ASCPNTRGSVSEQY
TRBV6-5,TRBJ2-7,ASSYGGSGIYYEQY
TRBV5-5,TRBJ2-1,ASSLASSAEQF
TRBV7-9,TRBJ1-1,ASSKPGQGNTEAF
TRBV9,TRBJ1-4,ASSPAGVAAPLF
TRBV19,TRBJ2-3,ASSMTAPGSTSYGDTQY
TRBV7-9,TRBJ2-3,ASSTSGQGATDTQY
TRBV12-5,TRBJ2-6,ASGLTTQPGANILT
TRBV14,TRBJ2-5,ASSQDSETQY
TRBV6-2/TRBV6-3,TRBJ2-3,ASSYSSGWLAGESSTDTQY
TRBV19,TRBJ2-2,ASRRTANTGELF
TRBV19,TRBJ2-2,ASTVAPGELF
TRBV19,TRBJ1-4,DSSIHSATNEKLF
TRBV29-1,TRBJ2-7,SVEDLDRSYEQY
TRBV2,TRBJ2-7,ASSDSGASLSYEQY
TRBV29-1,TRBJ2-3,SVEEGKGRY
TRBV4-2,TRBJ2-3,ASSQETEPASTDTQY
TRBV11-2,TRBJ2-2,ASSYHPPGRAGELF
TRBV3-1,TRBJ2-7,ASSQDLVEISVSPRMLYEQY
TRBV21-1,TRBJ2-3,ASSKKGKTDTQY
TRBV28,TRBJ2-3,ASSLPTSGSTDTQY
TRBV27,TRBJ2-7,ASSSTGYHEQY
TRBV29-1,TRBJ2-1,SVEGLAPRVNEQF
TRBV7-9,TRBJ2-3,ASSLERREDIDTQY
TRBV6-5,TRBJ2-2,ASSYGTGELF
TRBV7-9,TRBJ1-1,ASSLVFEGAEAF
TRBV7-9,TRBJ1-1,ASSATDRGSPEAF
TRBV6-5,TRBJ1-1,ASSPGTGFDTEAF
TRBV27,TRBJ2-7,ASSFQRAYEQY
TRBV15,TRBJ1-5,ATSRGRGSGNQPQH
TRBV5-1,TRBJ2-1,ASSTDSYSYNEQF
TRBV7-8,TRBJ2-7,ASSSRAGGGTYEQY
TRBV12-3/TRBV12-4,TRBJ2-5,ASSDALGPKRETQY
TRBV5-1,TRBJ2-3,ASSLAPGLDTQY
TRBV4-1,TRBJ1-5,ASSQDGGRAGNQPQH
TRBV27,TRBJ2-7,ASSLSLELAGAYEQY
TRBV4-3,TRBJ1-6,ASSQDNQGRGYNSPLH
TRBV4-3,TRBJ2-3,ASSQAYTDPTDTQY
TRBV19,TRBJ1-1,ASSIFTEAF